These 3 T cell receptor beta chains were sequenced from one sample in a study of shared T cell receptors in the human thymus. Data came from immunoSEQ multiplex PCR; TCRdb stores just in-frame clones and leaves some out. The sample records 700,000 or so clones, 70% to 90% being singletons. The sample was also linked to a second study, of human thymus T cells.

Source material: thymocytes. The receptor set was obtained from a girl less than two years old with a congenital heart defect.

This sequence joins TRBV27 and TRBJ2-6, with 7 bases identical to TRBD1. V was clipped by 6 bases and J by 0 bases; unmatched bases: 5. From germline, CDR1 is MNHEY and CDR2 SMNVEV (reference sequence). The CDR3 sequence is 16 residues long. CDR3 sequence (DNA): TGTGCCAGCAGCAGGGACAGCGTCTCTGGGGCCAACGTCCTGACTTTC. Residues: CASSRDSVSGANVLTF.

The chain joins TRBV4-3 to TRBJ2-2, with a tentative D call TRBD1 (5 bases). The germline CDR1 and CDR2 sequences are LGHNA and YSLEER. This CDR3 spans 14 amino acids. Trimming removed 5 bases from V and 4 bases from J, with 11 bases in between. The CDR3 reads CASSDRCSTGELFF. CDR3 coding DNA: TGCGCCAGCAGCGACAGATGTAGCACCGGGGAGCTGTTTTTT.

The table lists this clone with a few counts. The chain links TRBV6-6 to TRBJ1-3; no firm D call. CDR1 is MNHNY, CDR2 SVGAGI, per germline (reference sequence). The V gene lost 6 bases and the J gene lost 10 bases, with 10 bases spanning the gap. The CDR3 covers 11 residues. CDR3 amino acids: CASRIQATIYF. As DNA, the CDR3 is TGTGCCAGCAGGATACAAGCGACCATATATTTT.